The clone carrying this T cell receptor beta chain was found many times. Its antigen is unidentified. This CDR3 has 14 residues. V was pared by 1 base and J by 6 bases, with 7 bases of the junction left unmatched. Germline V lookup: CDR1 DFQATT, CDR2 SNEGSKA (reference sequence). RNA transcripts were the template for amplifying TCR beta CDR3 regions. HTBI primers were used for first-round RT-PCR of the TCR CDR3. TCRdb ran MiXCR on the multiplex PCR reads and lists one entry per CDR3 protein. The sample contains 400,000 or so distinct CDR3 sequences, roughly 15% of which appear only once. The sample is drawn from a study of T cells in Graves' hyperthyroidism and ophthalmopathy. General study points: Blood samples included most of the expanded thyroid clonotypes exceeding 0.001.

This receptor was taken from a woman in her twenties or thirties with Graves' ophthalmopathy. The chain joins TRBV20-1 to TRBJ1-2; 8 bases align to TRBD1. The sample was blood. Here the CDR3 DNA reads TGCAGTGCTAGAGCGCCGACAGGGGTGGATGGCTACACCTTC. Protein: CSARAPTGVDGYTF.